The rows below give T cell receptor beta chains drawn from one sample of a study of identical twins. In TCRdb, the 5' RACE reads were re-called with MiXCR into one record per CDR3 protein. Here the sample spans 750,000 to 950,000 distinct CDR3 sequences, roughly an eighth being singletons. These same data were also listed under a study on yellow fever vaccine responses in identical twins.

Specimen: PBMCs. All receptors come from a woman aged 18 to 35 in good health. Both conserved end residues are part of each CDR3. The order of the fields is V gene, D gene, J gene, clone size, CDR3 protein, CDR3 DNA. The D gene is left open where the match is weak. A row's size may be missing; if present it is once, few, many or a size class.

v_gene: TRBV29-1
d_gene: TRBD1
j_gene: TRBJ2-7
abundance: many
CDR3aa: CSVEDRGQGVRKQYF
CDR3nt: TGCAGCGTTGAGGACAGGGGGCAAGGTGTGCGGAAGCAGTACTTC

v_gene: TRBV6-5
d_gene: TRBD1
j_gene: TRBJ1-5
abundance: .
CDR3aa: CASSYPRDRGSDQPQHF
CDR3nt: TGTGCCAGCAGTTACCCCCGCGACAGGGGGAGTGATCAGCCCCAGCATTTT

v_gene: TRBV11-2
d_gene: .
j_gene: TRBJ2-3
abundance: few
CDR3aa: CASSLVGLGTDTQYF
CDR3nt: TGTGCCAGCAGCTTAGTGGGCCTAGGCACAGATACGCAGTATTTT

v_gene: TRBV4-2
d_gene: .
j_gene: TRBJ1-6
abundance: .
CDR3aa: CASSQDGSSYNSPLHF
CDR3nt: TGTGCCAGCAGCCAAGACGGCAGCTCCTATAATTCACCCCTCCACTTT

v_gene: TRBV19
d_gene: TRBD2
j_gene: TRBJ2-7
abundance: .
CDR3aa: CASSIGGLAEEQYF
CDR3nt: TGTGCCAGTAGTATAGGCGGACTAGCGGAAGAGCAGTACTTC

v_gene: TRBV18
d_gene: .
j_gene: TRBJ2-6
abundance: .
CDR3aa: CASSPDRYSGANVLTF
CDR3nt: TGTGCCAGCTCACCGGACAGATACTCTGGGGCCAACGTCCTGACTTTC

v_gene: TRBV12-3/TRBV12-4
d_gene: .
j_gene: TRBJ1-5
abundance: many
CDR3aa: CASSRGDSGNQPQHF
CDR3nt: TGTGCCAGCAGTCGAGGGGATTCGGGCAATCAGCCCCAGCATTTT

v_gene: TRBV29-1
d_gene: .
j_gene: TRBJ2-1
abundance: few
CDR3aa: CSVEEETLTFF
CDR3nt: TGCAGCGTTGAAGAGGAAACGTTGACGTTCTTC

v_gene: TRBV6-1
d_gene: .
j_gene: TRBJ1-4
abundance: many
CDR3aa: CASLRRTGNEKLFF
CDR3nt: TGTGCCAGTCTAAGGAGGACGGGTAATGAAAAACTGTTTTTT

v_gene: TRBV12-3/TRBV12-4
d_gene: TRBD1
j_gene: TRBJ1-1
abundance: many
CDR3aa: CASSTGAPVGNTEAFF
CDR3nt: TGTGCCAGCAGCACAGGGGCTCCCGTGGGGAACACTGAAGCTTTCTTT

v_gene: TRBV29-1
d_gene: TRBD1
j_gene: TRBJ1-5
abundance: many
CDR3aa: CSVSTGGGQPQHF
CDR3nt: TGCAGCGTCTCAACAGGGGGCGGCCAGCCCCAGCATTTT

v_gene: TRBV12-2
d_gene: .
j_gene: TRBJ2-3
abundance: .
CDR3aa: CARREIDTQYF
CDR3nt: TGTGCGCGACGGGAAATCGATACGCAGTATTTT

v_gene: TRBV12-3/TRBV12-4
d_gene: TRBD2
j_gene: TRBJ2-2
abundance: .
CDR3aa: CASTLSGGGNTGELFF
CDR3nt: TGTGCCAGCACCCTAAGCGGGGGGGGAAACACCGGGGAGCTGTTTTTT

v_gene: TRBV10-3
d_gene: .
j_gene: TRBJ2-2
abundance: few
CDR3aa: CAISEGVTANTGELFF
CDR3nt: TGTGCCATCAGTGAGGGGGTGACAGCGAACACCGGGGAGCTGTTTTTT

v_gene: TRBV2
d_gene: TRBD2
j_gene: TRBJ2-3
abundance: .
CDR3aa: CASKRLAGVPDTQYF
CDR3nt: TGTGCCAGCAAAAGACTAGCGGGAGTCCCAGATACGCAGTATTTT

v_gene: TRBV20-1
d_gene: TRBD1
j_gene: TRBJ1-1
abundance: few
CDR3aa: CSARIQGAGGTEAFF
CDR3nt: TGCAGTGCTAGAATCCAGGGGGCGGGAGGCACTGAAGCTTTCTTT

v_gene: TRBV5-1
d_gene: TRBD2
j_gene: TRBJ2-1
abundance: many
CDR3aa: CASSLELAGREQFF
CDR3nt: TGCGCCAGCAGCTTGGAGCTAGCGGGTCGTGAGCAGTTCTTC

v_gene: TRBV6-1
d_gene: .
j_gene: TRBJ1-1
abundance: .
CDR3aa: CASRVIGDTEAFF
CDR3nt: TGTGCCAGCAGGGTCATTGGGGACACTGAAGCTTTCTTT

v_gene: TRBV7-9
d_gene: .
j_gene: TRBJ2-7
abundance: .
CDR3aa: CASSAYRAGEQYF
CDR3nt: TGTGCCAGCAGCGCTTACAGGGCTGGGGAGCAGTACTTC

v_gene: TRBV29-1
d_gene: TRBD2
j_gene: TRBJ2-1
abundance: .
CDR3aa: CSVAREWYNEQFF
CDR3nt: TGCAGCGTTGCGCGGGAGTGGTACAATGAGCAGTTCTTC

v_gene: TRBV16
d_gene: .
j_gene: TRBJ1-1
abundance: many
CDR3aa: CASGPRANTEAFF
CDR3nt: TGTGCCAGCGGGCCCAGGGCTAACACTGAAGCTTTCTTT

v_gene: TRBV7-9
d_gene: TRBD2
j_gene: TRBJ2-7
abundance: .
CDR3aa: CASSPYGGLVSYEQYF
CDR3nt: TGTGCCAGCAGCCCCTACGGAGGACTAGTATCATACGAGCAGTACTTC

v_gene: TRBV28
d_gene: TRBD2
j_gene: TRBJ2-3
abundance: .
CDR3aa: CASSYKPGLAADTQYF
CDR3nt: TGTGCCAGCAGTTATAAACCGGGACTAGCGGCAGATACGCAGTATTTT

v_gene: TRBV3-1
d_gene: TRBD2
j_gene: TRBJ2-3
abundance: few
CDR3aa: CASAGGETDTQYF
CDR3nt: TGTGCCAGCGCGGGGGGGGAAACAGATACGCAGTATTTT

v_gene: TRBV6-1
d_gene: TRBD2
j_gene: TRBJ2-2
abundance: few
CDR3aa: CASSGGLAGGTGELFF
CDR3nt: TGTGCCAGCAGTGGGGGACTAGCGGGAGGAACCGGGGAGCTGTTTTTT

v_gene: TRBV6-5
d_gene: .
j_gene: TRBJ2-7
abundance: .
CDR3aa: CASSYSVAAAYEQYF
CDR3nt: TGTGCCAGCAGTTACTCGGTAGCGGCTGCCTACGAGCAGTACTTC

v_gene: TRBV5-1
d_gene: .
j_gene: TRBJ2-2
abundance: .
CDR3aa: CASSLTRGRRTGELFF
CDR3nt: TGCGCCAGCAGCTTGACCCGGGGGCGTCGCACCGGGGAGCTGTTTTTT

v_gene: TRBV5-1
d_gene: TRBD2
j_gene: TRBJ2-1
abundance: few
CDR3aa: CASSLTSGGTNEQFF
CDR3nt: TGCGCCAGCAGCTTGACTAGCGGGGGAACGAATGAGCAGTTCTTC

v_gene: TRBV2
d_gene: .
j_gene: TRBJ2-7
abundance: few
CDR3aa: CASKQLYEQYF
CDR3nt: TGTGCCAGCAAACAACTCTACGAGCAGTACTTC

v_gene: TRBV24-1
d_gene: .
j_gene: TRBJ2-5
abundance: .
CDR3aa: CATSDLRAQETQYF
CDR3nt: TGTGCCACCAGTGATTTACGGGCTCAAGAGACCCAGTACTTC

v_gene: TRBV28
d_gene: TRBD2
j_gene: TRBJ2-7
abundance: few
CDR3aa: CASSFGLAGQYF
CDR3nt: TGTGCCAGCAGTTTCGGACTAGCCGGGCAGTACTTC

v_gene: TRBV6-1
d_gene: .
j_gene: TRBJ1-5
abundance: .
CDR3aa: CASSAHGVGQPQHF
CDR3nt: TGTGCCAGCAGCGCTCACGGAGTGGGTCAGCCCCAGCATTTT

v_gene: TRBV4-1
d_gene: TRBD2
j_gene: TRBJ2-7
abundance: .
CDR3aa: CASSRAGGFQANEQYF
CDR3nt: TGCGCCAGCAGCCGAGCGGGAGGATTTCAGGCGAACGAGCAGTACTTC

v_gene: TRBV2
d_gene: .
j_gene: TRBJ1-1
abundance: few
CDR3aa: CASSWTPEVTEAFF
CDR3nt: TGTGCCAGCAGTTGGACCCCGGAGGTCACTGAAGCTTTCTTT

v_gene: TRBV4-1
d_gene: .
j_gene: TRBJ1-2
abundance: few
CDR3aa: CASSQVQGGDYGYTF
CDR3nt: TGCGCCAGCAGCCAAGTACAGGGAGGGGACTATGGCTACACCTTC

v_gene: TRBV7-4
d_gene: TRBD2
j_gene: TRBJ2-1
abundance: few
CDR3aa: CASSLALPGTSGSNEQFF
CDR3nt: TGTGCCAGCAGCTTAGCCCTACCCGGGACTAGCGGATCTAATGAGCAGTTCTTC

v_gene: TRBV5-1
d_gene: .
j_gene: TRBJ2-3
abundance: .
CDR3aa: CASSLPGIPTTDTQYF
CDR3nt: TGCGCCAGCAGTTTACCCGGGATCCCTACGACAGATACGCAGTATTTT

v_gene: TRBV6-2/TRBV6-3
d_gene: TRBD1
j_gene: TRBJ2-1
abundance: .
CDR3aa: CASIRQGAGGEQFF
CDR3nt: TGTGCCAGCATACGACAGGGGGCTGGGGGTGAGCAGTTCTTC

v_gene: TRBV28
d_gene: .
j_gene: TRBJ1-6
abundance: many
CDR3aa: CASKRANGPLHF
CDR3nt: TGTGCCAGCAAGAGGGCAAATGGACCCCTCCACTTT

v_gene: TRBV9
d_gene: .
j_gene: TRBJ1-1
abundance: .
CDR3aa: CASSVYVNTEAFF
CDR3nt: TGTGCCAGCAGCGTATACGTGAACACTGAAGCTTTCTTT